One and the same sample provided the 23 T cell receptor beta chains below, sequenced in a study of blood T cell repertoires in COVID-19 (dated by TCRdb to 2018 to 2020). The library came from the immunoSEQ multiplex PCR assay. TCRdb retrieved this table from immuneACCESS and kept in-frame rearrangements only. Not all clones are present; in checked studies, unresolved V genes account for under half, and no reason is known for the remainder. This sample gives roughly 73,000 clones in total; 80% to 85% of them show up just once. The ten largest make up 1.8% of the sample. Sequencing was performed on peripheral blood. These receptors all come from a woman aged 60 to 75 with acute or convalescent COVID-19.

The chain employs TRBV2 and TRBJ1-3; the match to TRBD1 covers 8 bases. The CDR3 runs 18 residues. J was trimmed by 0 bases and V by 9 bases; bases with no gene match: 16. CDR1 SNHLY and CDR2 FYNNEI come from the germline V gene. The CDR3 protein is CARKGEPTGTGSGNTIYF. DNA for the CDR3: TGTGCCAGAAAAGGGGAACCTACCGGGACAGGCTCTGGAAACACCATATATTTT.

The sample holds a few counts of this clone. This chain links TRBV7-8 with TRBJ1-6; 7 bases match TRBD1. Germline V gene lookup returns CDR1 SGHVS and CDR2 FQNEAQ. The ends lost 2 bases at V and 7 bases at J; junction bases unmatched: 14. The CDR3 extends over 18 amino acids. This CDR3 is CASSLFPWDRVKNSPLHF. For the CDR3, the DNA is TGTGCCAGCAGCTTATTCCCCTGGGACAGAGTAAAGAATTCACCCCTCCACTTT.

The rearrangement joins TRBV28 to TRBJ1-6; weak D call: TRBD1 (5 bases). Trimming stripped 3 bases from V and 7 bases from J, with 10 bases between. Germline V gene lookup returns CDR1 MDHEN and CDR2 SYDVKM. The CDR3 extends over 14 amino acids. CDR3 DNA: TGTGCCAGCAGTTTTACAGGCGGAAATTCACCCCTCCACTTT. Translation: CASSFTGGNSPLHF.

This sequence joins TRBV10-2 and TRBJ1-1; 7 nucleotides line up with TRBD1. The CDR3 spans 19 residues. Per germline, CDR1 WSHSY and CDR2 SAAADI. Losses at the gene ends were 0 bases for V and 6 bases for J; bases not matched to a gene: 19. This CDR3 reads CASSESRLGRGHTMAEAFF. CDR3 coding DNA: TGCGCCAGCAGTGAGTCGAGGTTGGGAAGGGGGCATACGATGGCTGAAGCTTTCTTT.

V gene TRBV5-1 combines with J gene TRBJ2-3, with TRBD2 matching 10 bases. Germline CDR1 and CDR2: SGHRS and YFSETQ. The CDR3 loop spans 16 amino acids. After removal of 1 base from V and 0 bases from J, the junction contained 2 bases not matched to a gene. The CDR3 spells CASSLSSGGSTDTQYF. Here the CDR3 DNA reads TGCGCCAGCAGCTTGTCTAGCGGGGGAAGCACAGATACGCAGTATTTT. The full variable domain, in which reference TRBV5-1 and TRBJ2-3 provide the parts outside the CDR3, is KAGVTQTPRYLIKTRGQQVTLSCSPISGHRSVSWYQQTPGQGLQFLFEYFSETQRNKGNFPGRFSGRQFSNSRSEMNVSTLELGDSALYLCASSLSSGGSTDTQYFGPGTRLTVL.

The J gene is TRBJ1-1, the V gene TRBV9, with 8 bases identical to TRBD1. Germline-derived CDR1 and CDR2 are SGDLS and YYNGEE. CDR3 length: 15 amino acids. V lost 0 bases, J lost 5 bases, and 6 bases stayed unmatched. The CDR3 region has the DNA TGTGCCAGCAGCGTAGTAGGACAGGGAGGAACTGAAGCTTTCTTT. It translates to CASSVVGQGGTEAFF.

The J gene is TRBJ1-2, the V gene TRBV12-3 or TRBV12-4; TRBD1 matches at 10 bases. With 4 bases clipped from V and 4 bases from J, the junction kept 0 bases outside the gene matches. The CDR3 has 13 amino acids. The CDR3: CASSWTGGYGYTF. Written as DNA, the CDR3 is TGTGCCAGCAGTTGGACAGGGGGCTATGGCTACACCTTC.

This clone was seen more than once but under ten times. V usage is TRBV7-9 and J usage is TRBJ1-2; D unclear. V gave up 5 bases and J gave up 7 bases, with 8 bases separating them. CDR3 length equals 11 residues. Germline-derived CDR1 and CDR2 are SEHNR and FQNEAQ (reference sequence). CDR3: CASSPGFGYTF. DNA for the CDR3: TGTGCCAGCAGCCCGGGGTTTGGCTACACCTTC.

The genes are TRBV28 and TRBJ1-6; maybe TRBD1 (6 bases). The CDR3 is 14 residues long. The V end was cut by 5 bases, the J end by 10 bases, with 15 bases between. Germline lookup yields CDR1 MDHEN and CDR2 SYDVKM. In DNA, the CDR3 is TGTGCCAGCAGTCCCGGACAGTCCCAATCACCCCTCCACTTT. This gives the protein CASSPGQSQSPLHF.

The rearrangement links TRBV6-5 to TRBJ2-5; 9 bases are a match to TRBD2. The germline CDR1 and CDR2 sequences are MNHEY and SVGAGI. The CDR3 spans 16 residues. V shed 4 bases, J shed 4 bases, and the junction held 10 bases outside the gene matches. In DNA, the CDR3 is TGTGCCAGCAGTTCCCCTCTAGCGGGATCCAGAGAGACCCAGTACTTC. This translates into CASSSPLAGSRETQYF.

The chain joins TRBV7-9 to TRBJ2-5; the D gene is possibly TRBD1 (5 bases). Trimming removed 4 bases from V and 1 base from J, with 10 bases in between. Germline-derived CDR1 and CDR2 are SEHNR and FQNEAQ (reference sequence). CDR3 size: 14 residues. In nucleotides, the CDR3 is TGTGCCAGCAGCTACTATGGGGCCCAAGAGACCCAGTACTTC. It codes for CASSYYGAQETQYF.

The J gene is TRBJ2-3, the V gene TRBV5-6, with 11 bases identical to TRBD2. This CDR3 has 19 amino acids. Germline lookup yields CDR1 SGHDT and CDR2 YYEEEE. Germline trimming cut 5 bases from V and 0 bases from J; bases unmatched to any gene: 14. Written as DNA, the CDR3 is TGTGCCAGCAGTTACCTGACTAGCGGGGCGACCCCTAGCACAGATACGCAGTATTTT. Translated, it gives CASSYLTSGATPSTDTQYF.

This rearrangement joins TRBV5-6 to TRBJ1-5, with a weak D call TRBD1 (5 bases). The CDR3 length is 14 residues. Trimming cost V 3 bases and J 3 bases, with 10 bases left between them. Germline assignment: CDR1 SGHDT and CDR2 YYEEEE. CDR3: CASSSRQNNQPQHF. In nucleotides, the CDR3 is TGTGCCAGCAGCTCCCGACAGAACAATCAGCCCCAGCATTTT.

There are a few counts of this clone. Different DNA sequences within this sample yield the same CDR3. The DNA of the CDR3 is TGCGCCAGCAGCGGGGGGACAGGAGGGTACCAAGAGACCCAGTACTTC. The encoded protein is CASSGGTGGYQETQYF. This chain links TRBV5-1 with TRBJ2-5; 8 bases fit TRBD1. CDR3 size: 16 residues. The germline CDR1 and CDR2 sequences are SGHRS and YFSETQ. Trimming removed 4 bases from V and 0 bases from J; junction bases left unmatched: 8.

Only one count was recorded for this clone. This chain links TRBV28 with TRBJ2-7; 7 bases match TRBD1. Germline V gives CDR1 MDHEN, CDR2 SYDVKM. The CDR3 extends over 13 amino acids. J was trimmed by 4 bases and V by 9 bases; bases with no gene match: 9. The CDR3 DNA follows: TGTGCCAGTATAAACAGGGGTGGGTACGAGCAGTACTTC. Its translation is CASINRGGYEQYF.

This rearrangement joins TRBV19 to TRBJ2-1; 7 nucleotides match TRBD2. V was pared by 1 base and J by 7 bases, with 7 bases of the junction left unmatched. Germline assignment: CDR1 LNHDA and CDR2 SQIVND (reference sequence). This CDR3 contains 15 residues. Here the CDR3 reads CASSIGYGGWNEQFF. The CDR3 coding sequence is TGTGCCAGTAGTATAGGGTACGGGGGGTGGAATGAGCAGTTCTTC.

The rearrangement joins TRBV6-1 to TRBJ2-7; D is unclear. Germline V gives CDR1 MNHNS, CDR2 SASEGT. Trimming left V 2 bases short and J 9 bases short, with 8 bases between. This CDR3 spans 11 amino acids. CDR3: CASSERVRQYF. CDR3 in DNA: TGTGCCAGCAGTGAACGAGTCCGGCAGTACTTC.

The chain couples TRBV28 to TRBJ1-2; weak D call: TRBD1 (5 bases). Germline CDR1 is MDHEN and CDR2 is SYDVKM. This CDR3 comprises 13 residues. The V gene lost 3 bases and the J gene lost 1 base, with 6 bases spanning the gap. The CDR3 loop reads CASSLGGNYGYTF. The CDR3 bases are TGTGCCAGCAGTTTGGGGGGTAACTATGGCTACACCTTC.

The chain couples TRBV2 to TRBJ1-2, with 7 bases identical to TRBD1. This CDR3 region has 14 residues. Looked up from germline, CDR1 is SNHLY and CDR2 is FYNNEI. The ends lost 6 bases at V and 5 bases at J; junction bases unmatched: 9. The CDR3 DNA sequence: TGTGCCAGCAGCTCGACAGGGCCCTTTTATGGCTACACCTTC. This sequence encodes CASSSTGPFYGYTF.

The chain recombines TRBV7-2 with TRBJ2-1; D may be TRBD2 (7 bases). Germline V CDR1 and CDR2: SGHTA, FQGNSA. The CDR3 is 12 residues long. V was pared by 11 bases and J by 2 bases, with 10 bases between. CDR3 protein: CAEGGAYNEQFF. CDR3 nucleotides: TGTGCCGAGGGGGGGGCCTACAATGAGCAGTTCTTC.

This chain uses TRBV7-2 with TRBJ2-1; maybe TRBD2 (5 bases). Germline assignment: CDR1 SGHTA and CDR2 FQGNSA. Trimming shortened V by 0 bases and J by 6 bases, and 6 bases separated the two germline ends. The CDR3 runs 13 residues. The CDR3 reads CASSLARVNEQFF. Here the CDR3 DNA reads TGTGCCAGCAGCTTAGCGAGGGTCAATGAGCAGTTCTTC. Full variable domain (remainder filled in from reference TRBV7-2 and TRBJ2-1): GAGVSQSPSNKVTEKGKDVELRCDPISGHTALYWYRQSLGQGLEFLIYFQGNSAPDKSGLPSDRFSAERTGGSVSTLTIQRTQQEDSAVYLCASSLARVNEQFFGPGTRLTVL.

The chain combines TRBV30 with TRBJ2-7, with D unclear. With 1 base removed from V and 6 bases from J, the gap between germline ends came to 13 bases. CDR3 size: 13 residues. CDR1 GTSNPN and CDR2 SVGIG come from the germline V gene (reference sequence). As DNA, the CDR3 is TGTGCCTGGAGTGCCGTCTTCTCCCTCGAGCAGTACTTC. Translation: CAWSAVFSLEQYF.

The table lists this clone with a count of one. CDR3 sequence reads: CASSFDRYGYTF. The CDR3 bases are TGTGCCAGCAGTTTCGACAGGTATGGCTACACCTTC. The genes are TRBV12-3 or TRBV12-4 and TRBJ1-2; tentatively, D is TRBD1 (6 bases). Trimming took 3 bases from V and 5 from J, leaving 7 bases between them. This CDR3 is 12 amino acids long.